The source of this T cell receptor (beta chain) is a study of T cell repertoires in breast cancer (dated by TCRdb to the mid-2010s). Study-level background: Tumors, lymph nodes and peripheral blood lymphocytes from breast cancer patients, as well as peripheral blood from healthy control donors, were profiled. Nine healthy donors, of an age range similar to that of the patients, were included as controls. Tumors and tumor-involved lymph nodes were minced, digested with Liberase and DNase, and then passed through 70-um and 40-um filters. Blood samples were separated by Ficoll, whereas tumor-free lymph nodes were processed without any enzymatic digestion. Sequencing yielded on average around 520,000 sequences per sample and 8 to 10 reads per input cell. Given the low mutational burden of breast cancer and the rarity of common mutations in breast cancer, it was reasoned that TCRs shared between breast cancer patients would target shared antigens. Most of the roughly 21 patient tumors analyzed for shared TCRs were ER+/PR+.

A note on this clonotype: Its antigen is not yet known. Base-call qualities are not available, and no considerably larger clone is one nucleotide away.

The CDR3 starts with the cysteine, ends with the phenylalanine, and has 14 residues. The read is trimmed to its CDR3 DNA, 42 bases read in frame from base 1. Trimming removed 3 bases from V and 0 bases from J, leaving 8 bases between the germline ends. The investigation overall reported the following: Because transcript abundance and primer differences skewed clone recovery, emulsion RT-PCR was regarded as qualitative rather than quantitative. Genuine antitumor clones may have been missed because singleton TCRs were discarded and only part of each tumor was sampled. About fourfold more TCRs were shared with matched tumor repertoires by tumor-involved sentinel lymph nodes than by tumor-free nodes (around 7.7% versus 2%). Under 20 TCR pairs were shared across seven or more patient tumors and were rarely found in control blood, which suggests possible tumor specificity. Shared TCRs were encoded by various nucleotide sequences, which suggests selection and expansion based on antigen. TRBV7 predominated among shared TCRs, which may reflect tumor recognition or a mispriming bias from eight TRBV7 primers.

Library generation was performed with emulsion pairing. Unpaired genes were suppressed by a second nested PCR containing blocking oligos, after which a third nested PCR added Illumina adaptors and barcodes. Each emulsion RT-PCR master mix contained roughly 4,500-270,000 T cells, with C-region, Stepout and V-region primers. The emulsions were generated using the Micellula Emulsion and Purification Kit, and the RT-PCR was run with Qiagen OneStep RT-PCR reagents. Pooled libraries were sequenced on an Illumina MiSeq with paired-end 2 x 250 reads. The authors' pipeline ran thus. Read pairs were joined in Galaxy and clipped at the engineered overlap into separate alpha and beta files; unclipped reads were discarded. Alpha-beta pairs were assigned using CompleteTCR, a MiTCR-based pipeline in which chains sharing read cluster identifiers are linked by an R script. TCR sequences observed only once, about 1-3.2%, were removed as potential sequencing errors. The public reads were reprocessed in TCRdb via fastp at Q25 and MiXCR, keeping in-frame beta chains. Rows are combined by CDR3 protein, so each entry shows the most common genes and DNA. The V and J calls and clone size are TCRdb's, not the authors'. The sample table contains tens of thousands of distinct CDR3 sequences; only one count was recorded for 45% to 55% of them. Clones ranked in the top ten supply around 60% of the sample.

To analyze paired alpha-beta TCRs of CD8+ T cells, the study used an expanded emulsion RT-PCR method with primers covering all TCR V genes. Before emulsion RT-PCR, CD8+ T cells were isolated with a CD8 positive selection kit and incubated overnight in about 9.6 IU/mL IL-2. In this chain, TRBV12-3 or TRBV12-4 is recombined with TRBJ2-5; the D segment cannot be called with confidence. The receptor was derived from a pool of human donors with breast cancer or a healthy control (not recorded which). Sequenced sample: CD8+ T cells. The CDR3 protein: CASSLSNNQETQYF. The sequenced DNA: TGTGCCAGCAGTTTGAGCAACAACCAAGAGACCCAGTACTTC.